The 8 T cell receptor beta chains presented below share a single source sample, sequenced in a study of blood T cell repertoires in COVID-19. The table came from immunoSEQ multiplex PCR; TCRdb's copy has only in-frame clones and leaves some out. The data show about 130,000 clones, with around 87% seen just once and about 2.1% held by the top ten. The sequenced sample consisted of peripheral blood. These receptor sequences come from a man in his 70s with active COVID-19.

The gene calls are TRBV5-1 and TRBJ2-7, with TRBD2 matching over 9 bases. The CDR3 sequence is 15 residues long. Germline CDR1 and CDR2: SGHRS and YFSETQ. V trimming: 4 bases; J trimming: 5 bases; junction bases outside the gene matches: 10. The CDR3 spells CASSRGTSRGNEQYF. CDR3 sequence (DNA): TGCGCCAGCAGCCGGGGGACTAGCAGGGGGAACGAGCAGTACTTC.

The chain has TRBV19 and TRBJ1-1; perhaps TRBD1 as D (6 bases). V lost 4 bases to trimming and J lost 2 bases, with 14 bases between them. The CDR3 consists of 15 residues. Germline lookup yields CDR1 LNHDA and CDR2 SQIVND (reference sequence). CDR3: CASSNPQGINTEAFF. The CDR3 region has the DNA TGTGCCAGTAGTAATCCACAGGGAATAAACACTGAAGCTTTCTTT.

The DNA of the CDR3 is TGTGCCAGCAGTTTATGGGACAGGGCCGCCTATGGCTACACCTTC. It specifies CASSLWDRAAYGYTF. The chain links TRBV27 to TRBJ1-2; 9 bases fit TRBD1. The germline V gene encodes CDR1 MNHEY and CDR2 SMNVEV (reference sequence). V was clipped by 1 base and J by 4 bases; unmatched bases: 4. The CDR3 contains 15 residues.

The chain employs TRBV2 and TRBJ2-7, with D maybe TRBD2 (6 bases). Germline lookup yields CDR1 SNHLY and CDR2 FYNNEI. The CDR3 extends over 15 amino acids. The germline V and J ends were trimmed by 2 bases and 0 bases, with 11 bases remaining between them. The CDR3 DNA reads TGTGCCAGCAGTGAAAGGGGCGGGATCTCCTACGAGCAGTACTTC. It specifies CASSERGGISYEQYF.

The chain is built from TRBV3-1 (or the pseudogene TRBV3-2) and TRBJ1-1; D is ambiguous. CDR3 size: 11 residues. Germline V gene sequence: CDR1 LGHDT, CDR2 YNNKEL (reference sequence). The ends were cut back, 3 bases at V and 8 bases at J, with 7 bases in the middle. This CDR3 is CASSQGLEAFF. The CDR3 region has the DNA TGTGCCAGCAGCCAGGGCCTAGAAGCTTTCTTT.

This clone occurred a few times. The rearrangement links TRBV7-3 to TRBJ2-1; 7 bases align to TRBD2. The CDR3 is made up of 17 amino acids. Germline V gene sequence: CDR1 SGHTA, CDR2 FQGTGA. Losses at the gene ends were 2 bases for V and 7 bases for J; bases not matched to a gene: 14. The CDR3 is CASSLGLGRAVWNEQFF. In DNA form, the CDR3 reads TGTGCCAGCAGCTTAGGCCTGGGGAGGGCCGTTTGGAATGAGCAGTTCTTC. The whole variable domain, filled in from reference TRBV7-3 and TRBJ2-1, reads GAGVSQTPSNKVTEKGKYVELRCDPISGHTALYWYRQSLGQGPEFLIYFQGTGAADDSGLPNDRFFAVRPEGSVSTLKIQRTERGDSAVYLCASSLGLGRAVWNEQFFGPGTRLTVL.

DNA for the CDR3: TGTGCCAGCAGCCAAGAGGGAGGGGGACGCACTGAAGCTTTCTTT. As protein: CASSQEGGGRTEAFF. V is TRBV3-1 (or the pseudogene TRBV3-2) and J is TRBJ1-1, with D possibly TRBD1 on 6 matching bases. This CDR3 contains 15 residues. Trimming cost V 0 bases and J 4 bases, with 12 bases left between them. Germline values: CDR1 LGHDT, CDR2 YNNKEL (reference sequence).

J is TRBJ1-1 and V is TRBV29-1, with TRBD1 matching over 7 bases. Germline CDR1 reads SQVTM; CDR2 reads ANQGSEA. The CDR3 extends over 14 amino acids. V shed 3 bases, J shed 1 base, and the junction held 5 bases outside the gene matches. CDR3: CSVDSRQGNTEAFF. Here the CDR3 DNA reads TGCAGCGTTGATTCCCGACAGGGGAACACTGAAGCTTTCTTT.